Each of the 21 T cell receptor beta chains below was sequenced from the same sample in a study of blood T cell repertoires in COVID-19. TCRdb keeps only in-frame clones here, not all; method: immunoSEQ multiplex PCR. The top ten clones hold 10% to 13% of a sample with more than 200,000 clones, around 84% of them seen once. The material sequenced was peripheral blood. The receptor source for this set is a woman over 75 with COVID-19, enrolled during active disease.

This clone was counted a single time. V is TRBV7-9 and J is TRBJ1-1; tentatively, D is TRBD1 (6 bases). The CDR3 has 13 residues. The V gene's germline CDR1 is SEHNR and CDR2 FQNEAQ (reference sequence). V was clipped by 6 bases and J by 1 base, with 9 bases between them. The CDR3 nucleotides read TGTGCCAGCAGGTCACAGGGGAACACTGAAGCTTTCTTT. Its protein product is CASRSQGNTEAFF.

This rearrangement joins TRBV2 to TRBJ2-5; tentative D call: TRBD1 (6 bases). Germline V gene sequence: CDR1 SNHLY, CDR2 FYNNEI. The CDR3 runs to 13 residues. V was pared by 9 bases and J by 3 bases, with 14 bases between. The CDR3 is CASSRNREETQYF. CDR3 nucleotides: TGTGCCAGTTCCCGAAACAGGGAAGAGACCCAGTACTTC.

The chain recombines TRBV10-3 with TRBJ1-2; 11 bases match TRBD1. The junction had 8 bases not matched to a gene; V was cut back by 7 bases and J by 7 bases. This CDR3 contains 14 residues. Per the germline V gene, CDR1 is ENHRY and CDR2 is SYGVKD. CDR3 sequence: CAIMGTGGVVGYTF. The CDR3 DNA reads TGTGCCATCATGGGGACAGGGGGTGTCGTTGGCTACACCTTC.

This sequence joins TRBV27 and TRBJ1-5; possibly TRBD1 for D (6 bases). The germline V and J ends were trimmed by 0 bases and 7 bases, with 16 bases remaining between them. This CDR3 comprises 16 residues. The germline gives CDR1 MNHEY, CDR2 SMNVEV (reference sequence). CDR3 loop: CASSLSSGTNGQPQHF. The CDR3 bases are TGTGCCAGCAGTTTATCTTCCGGGACAAATGGGCAGCCCCAGCATTTT.

This CDR3 is CASSLSGQGYEQYF. The CDR3 bases are TGTGCCAGTAGTTTGTCCGGACAGGGCTACGAGCAGTACTTC. This sequence joins TRBV19 and TRBJ2-7; 8 bases align to TRBD1. Per the germline V gene, CDR1 is LNHDA and CDR2 is SQIVND (reference sequence). The ends lost 5 bases at V and 3 bases at J; junction bases unmatched: 6. The CDR3 has 14 residues.

This CDR3 reads CASSLETGHGNTIYF. CDR3 nucleotide sequence: TGTGCCAGCAGCTTAGAGACAGGTCATGGAAACACCATATATTTT. V gene TRBV7-6 combines with J gene TRBJ1-3; weak D call: TRBD1 (6 bases). Germline V gives CDR1 SGHVS, CDR2 FNYEAQ. The CDR3 is 15 residues long. V was trimmed by 1 base and J by 3 bases, leaving 10 bases between them.

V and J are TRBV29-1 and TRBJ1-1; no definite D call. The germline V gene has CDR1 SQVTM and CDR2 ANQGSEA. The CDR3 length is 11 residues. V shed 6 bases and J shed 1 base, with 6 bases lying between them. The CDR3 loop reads CSVMANTEAFF. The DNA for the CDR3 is TGCAGCGTGATGGCGAACACTGAAGCTTTCTTT.

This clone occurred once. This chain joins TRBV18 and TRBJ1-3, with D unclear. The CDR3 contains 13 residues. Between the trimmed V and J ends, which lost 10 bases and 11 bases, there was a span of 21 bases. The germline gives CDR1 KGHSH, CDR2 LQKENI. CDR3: CATRRMAESAIYF. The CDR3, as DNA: TGTGCCACCCGCCGGATGGCGGAATCGGCCATATATTTT. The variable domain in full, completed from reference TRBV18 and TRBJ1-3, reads NAGVMQNPRHLVRRRGQEARLRCSPMKGHSHVYWYRQLPEEGLKFMVYLQKENIIDESGMPKERFSAEFPKEGPSILRIQQVVRGDSAAYFCATRRMAESAIYFGEGSWLTVV.

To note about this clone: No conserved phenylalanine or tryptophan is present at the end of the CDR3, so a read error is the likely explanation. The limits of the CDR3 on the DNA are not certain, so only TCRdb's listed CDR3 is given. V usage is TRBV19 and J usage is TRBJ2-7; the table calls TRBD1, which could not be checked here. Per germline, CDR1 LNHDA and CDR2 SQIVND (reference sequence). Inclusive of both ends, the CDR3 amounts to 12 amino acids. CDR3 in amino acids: CASFPGRGQAAI.

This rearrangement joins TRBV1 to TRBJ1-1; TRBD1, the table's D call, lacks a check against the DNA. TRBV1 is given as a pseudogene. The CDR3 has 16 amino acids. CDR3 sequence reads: CTSSLGTGEGRTEAFF. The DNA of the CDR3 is TGCACCAGCAGCCTGGGGACAGGGGAGGGGAGGACTGAAGCTTTCTTT.

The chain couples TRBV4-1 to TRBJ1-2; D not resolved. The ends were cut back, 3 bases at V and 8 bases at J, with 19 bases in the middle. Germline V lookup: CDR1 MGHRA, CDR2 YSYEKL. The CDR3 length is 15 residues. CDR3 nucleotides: TGCGCCAGCAGCCAGGGCCTTAGGGAGATAGGGGGCTACACCTTC. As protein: CASSQGLREIGGYTF.

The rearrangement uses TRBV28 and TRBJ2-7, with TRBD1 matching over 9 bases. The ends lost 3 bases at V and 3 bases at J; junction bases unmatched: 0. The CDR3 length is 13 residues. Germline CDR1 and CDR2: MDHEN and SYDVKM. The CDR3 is CASSLDRGYEQYV. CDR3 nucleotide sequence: TGTGCCAGCAGTTTGGACAGGGGCTACGAGCAGTACGTC.

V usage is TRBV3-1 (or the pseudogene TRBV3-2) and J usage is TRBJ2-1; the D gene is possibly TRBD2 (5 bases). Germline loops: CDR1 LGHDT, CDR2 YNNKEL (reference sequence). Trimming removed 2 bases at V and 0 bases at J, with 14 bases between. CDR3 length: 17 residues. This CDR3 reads CASSQLGGGGSYNEQFF. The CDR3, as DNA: TGTGCCAGCAGCCAATTGGGCGGAGGAGGCTCCTACAATGAGCAGTTCTTC.

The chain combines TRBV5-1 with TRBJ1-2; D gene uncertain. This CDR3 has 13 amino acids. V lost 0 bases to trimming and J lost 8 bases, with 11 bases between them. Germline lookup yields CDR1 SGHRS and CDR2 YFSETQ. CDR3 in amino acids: CASSLDSPGGYTF. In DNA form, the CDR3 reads TGCGCCAGCAGCTTGGACAGCCCGGGGGGCTACACCTTC. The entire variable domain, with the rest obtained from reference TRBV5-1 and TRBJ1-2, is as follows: KAGVTQTPRYLIKTRGQQVTLSCSPISGHRSVSWYQQTPGQGLQFLFEYFSETQRNKGNFPGRFSGRQFSNSRSEMNVSTLELGDSALYLCASSLDSPGGYTFGSGTRLTVV.

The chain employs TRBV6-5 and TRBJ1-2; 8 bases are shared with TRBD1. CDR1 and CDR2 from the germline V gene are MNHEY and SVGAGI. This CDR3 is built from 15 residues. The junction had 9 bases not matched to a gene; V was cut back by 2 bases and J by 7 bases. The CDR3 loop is CASSYARTGSGGYTF. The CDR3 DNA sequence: TGTGCCAGCAGTTACGCAAGGACAGGGTCGGGTGGCTACACCTTC.

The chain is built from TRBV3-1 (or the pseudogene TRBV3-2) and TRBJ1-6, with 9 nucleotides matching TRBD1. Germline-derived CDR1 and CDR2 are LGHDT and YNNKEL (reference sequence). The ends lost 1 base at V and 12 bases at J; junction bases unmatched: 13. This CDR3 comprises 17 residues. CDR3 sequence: CASSQVPVGTGLIPLHF. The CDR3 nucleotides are TGTGCCAGCAGCCAAGTCCCTGTCGGGACAGGGTTGATACCCCTCCACTTT.

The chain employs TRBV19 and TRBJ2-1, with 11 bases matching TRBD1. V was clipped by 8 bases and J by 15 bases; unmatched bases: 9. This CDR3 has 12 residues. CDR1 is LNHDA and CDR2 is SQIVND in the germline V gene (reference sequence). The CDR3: CASGGTGGLPFF. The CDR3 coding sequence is TGTGCCAGTGGTGGGACAGGGGGTCTCCCGTTCTTC.

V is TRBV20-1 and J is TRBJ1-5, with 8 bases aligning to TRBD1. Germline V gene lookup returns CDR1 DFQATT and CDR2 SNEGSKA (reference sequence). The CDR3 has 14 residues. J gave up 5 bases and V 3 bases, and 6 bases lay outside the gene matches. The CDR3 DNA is TGCAGTGCTAGTGGGCAGGGGGCCCATCAGCCCCAGCATTTT. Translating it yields CSASGQGAHQPQHF.

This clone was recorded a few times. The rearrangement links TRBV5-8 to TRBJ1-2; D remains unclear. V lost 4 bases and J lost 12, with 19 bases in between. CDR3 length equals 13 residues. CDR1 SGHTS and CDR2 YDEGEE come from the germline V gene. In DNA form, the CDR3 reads TGTGCCAGCAGCCTGGGAAGAGGGAGAACCGACACCTTC. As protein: CASSLGRGRTDTF. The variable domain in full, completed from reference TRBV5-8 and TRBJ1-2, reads EAGVTQSPTHLIKTRGQQATLRCSPISGHTSVYWYQQALGLGLQFLLWYDEGEERNRGNFPPRFSGRQFPNYSSELNVNALELEDSALYLCASSLGRGRTDTFGSGTRLTVV.

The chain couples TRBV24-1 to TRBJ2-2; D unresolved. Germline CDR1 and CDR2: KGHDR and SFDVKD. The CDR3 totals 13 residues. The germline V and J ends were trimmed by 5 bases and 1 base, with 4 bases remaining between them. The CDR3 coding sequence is TGTGCCACCAGTGGAGGGAACACCGGGGAGCTGTTTTTT. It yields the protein CATSGGNTGELFF.

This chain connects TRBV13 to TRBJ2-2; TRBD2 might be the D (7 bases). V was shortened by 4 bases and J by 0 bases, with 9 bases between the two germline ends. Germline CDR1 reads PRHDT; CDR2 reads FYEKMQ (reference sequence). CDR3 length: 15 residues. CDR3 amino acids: CASSWGGANTGELFF. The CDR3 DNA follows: TGTGCCAGCAGCTGGGGGGGCGCGAACACCGGGGAGCTGTTTTTT.